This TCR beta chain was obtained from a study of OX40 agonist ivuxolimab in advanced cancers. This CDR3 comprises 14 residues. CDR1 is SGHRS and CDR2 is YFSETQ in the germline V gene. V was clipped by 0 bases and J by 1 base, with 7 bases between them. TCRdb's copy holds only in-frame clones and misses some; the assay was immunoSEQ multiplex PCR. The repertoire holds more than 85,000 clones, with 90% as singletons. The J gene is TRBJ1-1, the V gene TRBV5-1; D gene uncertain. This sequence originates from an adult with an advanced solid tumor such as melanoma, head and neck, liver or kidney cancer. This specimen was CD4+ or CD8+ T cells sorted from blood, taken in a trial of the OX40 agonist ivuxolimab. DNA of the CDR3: TGCGCCAGCAGCTTGGCCCGGGGGAACACTGAAGCTTTCTTT. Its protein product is CASSLARGNTEAFF.